These 28 T cell receptor beta chains were all obtained from the same sample, sequenced in a study of Graves' ophthalmopathy and Graves' hyperthyroidism. RNA transcripts were the template, and TCR beta CDR3 regions were amplified from them. HTBI primers were employed in first-round RT-PCR, then a second-round multiplex PCR followed. TCRdb reprocessed the multiplex PCR reads via MiXCR and lists one record per CDR3 protein. The profile shows about 550,000 distinct CDR3 sequences, 35% to 40% of them singletons. The specimen sequenced was peripheral blood or thyroid tissue (not recorded which). Receptors were obtained from an adult man with Graves' hyperthyroidism.

The chain combines TRBV29-1 with TRBJ2-5, with TRBD1 identical over 7 bases. Losses at the gene ends were 8 bases for V and 4 bases for J; bases not matched to a gene: 7. The CDR3 covers 12 residues. The germline V gene encodes CDR1 SQVTM and CDR2 ANQGSEA. CDR3 sequence: CSPGQPVETQYF. The CDR3 DNA reads as TGCAGCCCGGGACAGCCCGTAGAGACCCAGTACTTC.

Note on this clonotype: A junction end diverges from the germline sequence, so it may reflect a read error. This chain uses TRBV7-9 with TRBJ2-5; the D gene is possibly TRBD2 (6 bases). This CDR3 has 16 residues. Germline CDR1 reads SEHNR; CDR2 reads FQNEAQ (reference sequence). The CDR3 spells CASSQGGGIGQETQYF. The CDR3 nucleotides read TGCGCCAGCAGCCAAGGAGGAGGGATCGGCCAAGAGACCCAGTACTTC.

DNA of the CDR3: TGTGCCACCAGTGTAACGGCAGGGGCTGGTTATGGCTACACCTTC. Translating gives CATSVTAGAGYGYTF. The chain joins TRBV24-1 to TRBJ1-2; a possible D gene is TRBD1 (6 bases). Trimming pared 5 bases from V and 5 bases from J, leaving 17 bases between. Germline values: CDR1 KGHDR, CDR2 SFDVKD. This CDR3 has 15 residues.

This rearrangement joins TRBV7-3 to TRBJ2-5; the match to TRBD2 covers 13 bases. J was trimmed by 5 bases and V by 6 bases; bases with no gene match: 15. Germline loops: CDR1 SGHTA, CDR2 FQGTGA. The CDR3 has 18 residues. For the CDR3, the DNA is TGTGCCAGCAGGAAAGGGGGACTAGCGGGATCGGACAATGAGACCCAGTACTTC. Its translation: CASRKGGLAGSDNETQYF.

Regarding this clonotype: The CDR3 does not close with the conserved phenylalanine or tryptophan, likely indicating a read error. This chain connects TRBV29-1 to TRBJ1-2; 7 positions agree with TRBD1. Germline loops: CDR1 SQVTM, CDR2 ANQGSEA. CDR3 size: 12 residues. CDR3: CGVETGNYGYTL. The CDR3, as DNA: TGCGGCGTTGAGACAGGGAACTATGGCTACACCCTC.

The chain carries TRBV5-6 and TRBJ2-5; D gene unclear. Near its end, the DNA agrees better with TRBJ2-1, so the J call may be wrong. CDR3 length: 12 amino acids. Per germline, CDR1 SGHDT and CDR2 YYEEEE. CDR3 bases: TGTGCCAGCAGCTTAACAGCAACAACGCAGTTCTTC. Protein: CASSLTATTQFF.

With regard to this clonotype: Germline and junction disagree at one end, which may indicate a read error. This chain links TRBV6-1 with TRBJ1-3; D possibly corresponds to TRBD1 (5 bases). The CDR3 has 12 residues. Germline V gene data show CDR1 as MNHNS and CDR2 as SASEGT. CDR3 region: CATRVAGNTTYF. The CDR3 DNA sequence: TGTGCCACCAGGGTAGCAGGAAACACCACATATTTT.

V is TRBV20-1 and J is TRBJ1-2; perhaps TRBD1 as D (6 bases). V lost 2 bases to trimming and J lost 5 bases, with 12 bases between them. The CDR3 contains 13 residues. Germline lookup yields CDR1 DFQATT and CDR2 SNEGSKA (reference sequence). CDR3 DNA sequence: TGCAGTGCTAGACAAACAGGGCTTTATGGCTACACCTTC. As protein: CSARQTGLYGYTF.

V gene TRBV4-1 combines with J gene TRBJ2-5; D remains ambiguous. The CDR3 contains 18 residues. The germline V and J ends were trimmed by 0 bases and 2 bases, with 19 bases remaining between them. Germline CDR1 is MGHRA and CDR2 is YSYEKL. The chain's CDR3 is CASSQELLGGSVQETQYF. The CDR3, as DNA: TGCGCCAGCAGCCAAGAACTTTTGGGTGGGTCTGTTCAAGAGACCCAGTACTTC.

The chain recombines TRBV12-3 or TRBV12-4 with TRBJ2-3, with 7 bases lining up with TRBD1. This CDR3 has 14 residues. V was clipped by 6 bases and J by 2 bases; unmatched bases: 5. The CDR3 loop reads CASRETGLTDTQYF. CDR3 in DNA: TGTGCCAGCAGAGAGACAGGGCTCACAGATACGCAGTATTTT.

The genes are TRBV2 and TRBJ2-5, with a tentative D call TRBD1 (7 bases). This CDR3 contains 15 residues. The V gene lost 5 bases and the J gene lost 1 base, with 14 bases spanning the gap. The germline V gene encodes CDR1 SNHLY and CDR2 FYNNEI. The CDR3 DNA sequence: TGTGCCAGCAGTAAGCAGGGGGGCACCCAAGAGACCCAGTACTTC. Its protein product is CASSKQGGTQETQYF.

V and J are TRBV5-1 and TRBJ2-7, with D perhaps matching TRBD1 or TRBD2 (6 bases each). The CDR3 consists of 13 residues. V lost 4 bases to trimming and J lost 12 bases, with 20 bases between them. Germline CDR1 and CDR2: SGHRS and YFSETQ. CDR3 in amino acids: CASSPSMGGGLYF. In DNA, the CDR3 is TGCGCCAGCAGCCCCTCCATGGGGGGCGGGCTGTACTTC.

This clonotype was counted at least ten times. The CDR3 here is CASSLRDRLNTGELFF. In DNA form, the CDR3 reads TGTGCCAGCAGCCTCCGAGACCGACTGAACACCGGGGAGCTGTTTTTT. This chain connects TRBV7-9 to TRBJ2-2; no clear D. The CDR3 consists of 16 residues. From germline, CDR1 is SEHNR and CDR2 FQNEAQ (reference sequence). V was shortened by 5 bases and J by 1 base, with 14 bases between the two germline ends.

This rearrangement joins TRBV19 to TRBJ2-3, with D perhaps TRBD1 (6 bases). The germline CDR1 and CDR2 sequences are LNHDA and SQIVND (reference sequence). V shed 5 bases and J shed 7 bases, with 28 bases lying between them. CDR3 length equals 18 residues. The CDR3 sequence is CASSASPTGHWGEYTQYF. Written as DNA, the CDR3 is TGTGCCAGTAGTGCTTCACCTACGGGACATTGGGGAGAGTATACGCAGTATTTT.

This clonotype has a single count. A much larger clone is a single base away; this may be a read error. The gene calls are TRBV2 and TRBJ2-5; 7 bases are a match to TRBD1. Germline trimming cut 8 bases from V and 1 base from J; bases unmatched to any gene: 10. Germline loops: CDR1 SNHLY, CDR2 FYNNEI. There are 15 residues in the CDR3. The CDR3 sequence: CASGLGGQPQETQYF. The CDR3 DNA reads as TGTGCCAGCGGTTTAGGGGGACAGCCCCAAGAGACCCAGTACTTC.

Comment on this clonotype: A much bigger clone sits one base away, suggesting this may be a read error. The rearrangement joins TRBV5-6 to TRBJ1-1; the D gene is possibly TRBD1 (5 bases). Germline assignment: CDR1 SGHDT and CDR2 YYEEEE. This CDR3 comprises 14 residues. As DNA, the CDR3 is TGTGCCGGCAGCAAACCGGGACCGAACACTGAAGCTTTCTTT. Translation gives CAGSKPGPNTEAFF.

This clonotype was observed at least ten times. This chain links TRBV5-6 with TRBJ2-5, with D perhaps TRBD1 (6 bases). This CDR3 is built from 17 residues. The germline gives CDR1 SGHDT, CDR2 YYEEEE. V was trimmed by 4 bases and J by 4 bases, leaving 23 bases between them. This CDR3 reads CASSRYSRTVERETQYF. The CDR3 DNA follows: TGTGCCAGCAGCCGATACAGCCGGACAGTGGAGCGAGAGACCCAGTACTTC.

This clonotype was observed many times. V and J are TRBV7-9 and TRBJ1-6, with 10 bases that match TRBD1. The CDR3 loop spans 15 amino acids. Germline CDR1 reads SEHNR; CDR2 reads FQNEAQ (reference sequence). J lost 5 bases, V lost 6 bases, and 4 bases had no gene match. The CDR3 nucleotides read TGTGCCAGCAGTCTAGGGACAGGGGATAATTCACCCCTCCACTTT. Translating gives CASSLGTGDNSPLHF. Supplemented by reference TRBV7-9 and TRBJ1-6, the full variable domain reads DTGVSQNPRHKITKRGQNVTFRCDPISEHNRLYWYRQTLGQGPEFLTYFQNEAQLEKSRLLSDRFSAERPKGSFSTLEIQRTEQGDSAMYLCASSLGTGDNSPLHFGNGTRLTVT.

This clonotype was observed a few times. This chain joins TRBV5-1 and TRBJ2-2, with D possibly matching TRBD1 (7 bases). V was clipped by 4 bases and J by 2 bases, with 15 bases between them. Germline V lookup: CDR1 SGHRS, CDR2 YFSETQ. The CDR3 extends over 16 amino acids. The CDR3: CASSAGQTSNTGELFF. In DNA, the CDR3 is TGCGCCAGCAGCGCGGGACAGACGTCCAACACCGGGGAGCTGTTTTTT.

V and J are TRBV6-6 and TRBJ2-5, with 8 bases identical to TRBD1. Losses at the gene ends were 7 bases for V and 2 bases for J; bases not matched to a gene: 9. This CDR3 is 15 amino acids long. The germline V gene encodes CDR1 MNHNY and CDR2 SVGAGI (reference sequence). CDR3 DNA sequence: TGTGCCAGCACTAGACAGGGGCCTCCTCAAGAGACCCAGTACTTC. Residues: CASTRQGPPQETQYF.

Ten or more counts support this clonotype. The CDR3 is CSAREWEMNTEAFF. DNA of the CDR3: TGCAGTGCTAGAGAGTGGGAGATGAACACTGAAGCTTTCTTT. The V gene is TRBV20-1, the J gene TRBJ1-1; D is unresolved. With 0 bases removed from V and 0 bases from J, the gap between germline ends came to 8 bases. CDR1 and CDR2 from the germline V gene are DFQATT and SNEGSKA (reference sequence). The CDR3 contains 14 residues.

This chain connects TRBV20-1 to TRBJ1-1, with no clear D. The CDR3 length is 14 residues. Germline loops: CDR1 DFQATT, CDR2 SNEGSKA (reference sequence). V lost 1 base to trimming and J lost 7 bases, with 16 bases between them. CDR3 residues: CSARGILGRGEAFF. For the CDR3, the DNA is TGCAGTGCTAGAGGCATCTTAGGACGGGGTGAAGCTTTCTTT.

The J gene is TRBJ1-6, the V gene TRBV25-1, with 7 positions matching TRBD1. Germline V gene sequence: CDR1 MGHDK, CDR2 SYGVNS. V lost 10 bases to trimming and J lost 8 bases; unmatched junction nucleotides: 8. The CDR3 runs to 13 residues. The CDR3 DNA reads TGTGCCACCAGGGAACAGGGGTATTCACCCCTCCACTTT. Translation: CATREQGYSPLHF.

V usage is TRBV9 and J usage is TRBJ1-1; 7 positions match TRBD1. Germline CDR1 reads SGDLS; CDR2 reads YYNGEE. Trimming removed 0 bases from V and 0 bases from J; junction bases left unmatched: 8. The CDR3 runs 17 residues. The DNA of the CDR3 is TGTGCCAGCAGCGTAGCTCAGGGGGACATTATGAACACTGAAGCTTTCTTT. It encodes CASSVAQGDIMNTEAFF.

A single count supports this clonotype. With a much larger clone just one base away, this may be a read error. V usage is TRBV2 and J usage is TRBJ2-7, with TRBD1 matching 11 bases. This CDR3 has 13 residues. Germline V gene sequence: CDR1 SNHLY, CDR2 FYNNEI. CDR3 region: CASTGQGAYGQYF. The CDR3 bases are TGTGCCAGCACTGGACAGGGGGCCTACGGGCAGTACTTC. The full variable domain, its missing parts supplied by reference TRBV2 and TRBJ2-7, is EPEVTQTPSHQVTQMGQEVILRCVPISNHLYFYWYRQILGQKVEFLVSFYNNEISEKSEIFDDQFSVERPDGSNFTLKIRSTKLEDSAMYFCASTGQGAYGQYFGPGTRLTVT.

As to this clonotype: This may stem from a read error, because a much larger clone lies one nucleotide away. The V and J genes are TRBV29-1 and TRBJ1-1; D is uncertain. From germline, CDR1 is SQVTM and CDR2 ANQGSEA. The CDR3 spans 13 residues. Deletions cut 4 bases from V and 4 bases from J, with 13 bases between. The CDR3 loop reads CSVVAGFGTEAFF. CDR3 DNA: TGCAGCGTTGTCGCGGGATTTGGCACTGAAGCTTTCTTT.

This clonotype occurred a few times. The genes are TRBV28 and TRBJ2-5, with 9 bases aligning to TRBD2. The V segment lost 3 bases and the J segment 5 bases; nucleotides outside the gene matches: 7. This CDR3 comprises 15 residues. CDR1 and CDR2 from the germline V gene are MDHEN and SYDVKM. CDR3 nucleotide sequence: TGTGCCAGCAGTTTTAGTAGCGGGGGTTTGGAGACCCAGTACTTC. Protein: CASSFSSGGLETQYF.

Comments on this clonotype: An end of the junction differs from the germline gene, which may be a read error. The CDR3 region is CASTHTPGQGAAGYTF. CDR3 nucleotide sequence: TGCGCCAGCACCCATACACCGGGACAGGGGGCAGCTGGCTACACCTTC. The rearrangement uses TRBV7-9 and TRBJ1-2; 12 bases fit TRBD1. CDR3 length equals 16 residues. The germline CDR1 and CDR2 sequences are SEHNR and FQNEAQ (reference sequence).